This entry lists 19 T cell receptor beta chains sequenced from one sample in a study of blood T cell repertoires in COVID-19. The assay was immunoSEQ multiplex PCR, and TCRdb's table has in-frame clones only and misses some. The sample lists roughly 30,000 clones, 80% to 90% seen once, with approximately 30% in the top ten. The sample taken for sequencing was peripheral blood. The receptors come from a man older than 75 with acute or convalescent COVID-19.

This sequence joins TRBV4-2 and TRBJ2-1, with 11 bases identical to TRBD2. CDR1 and CDR2 (germline): LGHNA, YNFKEQ. The CDR3 is made up of 19 amino acids. The ends lost 1 base at V and 5 bases at J; junction bases unmatched: 13. Written as DNA, the CDR3 is TGTGCCAGCAGCCAAGTGGGGCCTATTACGGGACTAGCGGACAATGAGCAGTTCTTC. Amino acids: CASSQVGPITGLADNEQFF.

The chain recombines TRBV18 with TRBJ1-5, with TRBD1 matching over 8 bases. CDR3 length: 15 amino acids. Germline assignment: CDR1 KGHSH and CDR2 LQKENI. The ends lost 1 base at V and 7 bases at J; junction bases unmatched: 6. The CDR3 DNA reads as TGTGCCAGCTCACCACAACAGGGGGGGGGCCAGCCCCAGCATTTT. This sequence encodes CASSPQQGGGQPQHF.

The rearrangement joins TRBV25-1 to TRBJ1-6; no definite D call. Per the germline V gene, CDR1 is MGHDK and CDR2 is SYGVNS. The length of the CDR3 is 13 residues. Trimming shortened V by 10 bases and J by 2 bases, and 9 bases separated the two germline ends. CDR3 loop: CATLGAYNSPLHF. The CDR3 nucleotides read TGTGCCACCCTCGGGGCCTATAATTCACCCCTCCACTTT. Full variable domain (remainder filled in from reference TRBV25-1 and TRBJ1-6): EADIYQTPRYLVIGTGKKITLECSQTMGHDKMYWYQQDPGMELHLIHYSYGVNSTEKGDLSSESTVSRIRTEHFPLTLESARPSHTSQYLCATLGAYNSPLHFGNGTRLTVT.

The CDR3 reads CASSLQDSPKETQYF. The CDR3 DNA sequence: TGTGCCAGCAGCTTACAGGACAGTCCAAAAGAGACCCAGTACTTC. This chain uses TRBV7-9 with TRBJ2-5; perhaps TRBD1 as D (6 bases). Trimming took off 2 bases at V and 3 bases at J, with 13 bases between the two ends. The CDR3 contains 15 residues. From germline, CDR1 is SEHNR and CDR2 FQNEAQ (reference sequence).

This chain connects TRBV7-2 to TRBJ2-1, with 13 bases identical to TRBD2. The CDR3 extends over 16 amino acids. CDR1 and CDR2 from the germline V gene are SGHTA and FQGNSA. The J segment lost 8 bases and the V segment lost 1 base, leaving 5 bases of the junction unmatched. The CDR3 spells CASSLGPGLAGDEQFF. The CDR3 coding sequence is TGTGCCAGCAGCTTAGGCCCAGGACTAGCGGGAGATGAGCAGTTCTTC.

This chain connects TRBV6-4 to TRBJ2-1; possible D gene TRBD2, 5 bases. Germline assignment: CDR1 MRHNA and CDR2 SNTAGT. Trimming stripped 3 bases from V and 8 bases from J, with 17 bases between. CDR3 size: 15 residues. The DNA of the CDR3 is TGTGCCAGCAGTGATCCCGGGTCGCGGGTCGATGAGCAGTTCTTC. Its translation is CASSDPGSRVDEQFF.

This chain joins TRBV7-2 and TRBJ2-7, with 13 bases lining up with TRBD2. Germline lookup yields CDR1 SGHTA and CDR2 FQGNSA. The junction had 9 bases not matched to a gene; V was cut back by 2 bases and J by 2 bases. CDR3 length: 18 residues. The CDR3 loop reads CASSLKGPGLAGTYEQYF. The CDR3, as DNA: TGTGCCAGCAGCTTAAAAGGACCGGGACTAGCGGGGACCTACGAGCAGTACTTC.

The chain has TRBV7-2 and TRBJ2-5; the match to TRBD2 covers 8 bases. Looked up from germline, CDR1 is SGHTA and CDR2 is FQGNSA. J lost 5 bases, V lost 1 base, and 6 bases had no gene match. The length of the CDR3 is 15 residues. The DNA of the CDR3 is TGTGCCAGCAGCTTAGGGAGCGGGAGTGGGGAGACCCAGTACTTC. This translates into CASSLGSGSGETQYF.

The chain is built from TRBV11-3 and TRBJ2-7; perhaps TRBD2 as D (5 bases). With 6 bases removed from V and 3 bases from J, the gap between germline ends came to 12 bases. CDR3 length equals 13 residues. Germline CDR1 reads SGHNT; CDR2 reads YENEEA. DNA for the CDR3: TGTGCCAGCAGGGCGGGTCGCAACTACGAGCAGTACTTC. Translated, it gives CASRAGRNYEQYF.

V and J are TRBV11-2 and TRBJ2-3; TRBD2 matches at 7 bases. The CDR3 contains 17 residues. Unmatched junction bases numbered 14, after V lost 1 base and J lost 7 bases. Germline CDR1 SGHAT, CDR2 FQNNGV. The CDR3 DNA sequence: TGTGCCAGCAGCTTAGGAGGCGGGAGCGGCGGGGCAAATACGCAGTATTTT. It translates to CASSLGGGSGGANTQYF.

The chain employs TRBV5-4 and TRBJ2-3; 8 nucleotides align to TRBD2. The CDR3 is 16 amino acids. Germline V gene lookup returns CDR1 SGHNT and CDR2 YYREEE (reference sequence). The V segment lost 0 bases and the J segment 0 bases; nucleotides outside the gene matches: 3. Here the CDR3 DNA reads TGTGCCAGCAGCTTGGGTAGCGGGGTCAGCACAGATACGCAGTATTTT. Amino acid sequence: CASSLGSGVSTDTQYF.

The gene calls are TRBV3-1 (or the pseudogene TRBV3-2) and TRBJ2-7; 12 nucleotides align to TRBD1. The trim removed 2 bases at V and 2 bases at J, leaving 7 bases unmatched. CDR3 length equals 17 residues. Germline V lookup: CDR1 LGHDT, CDR2 YNNKEL (reference sequence). CDR3 amino acids: CASSQPGTGGPTYEQYF. The CDR3 region has the DNA TGTGCCAGCAGCCAACCTGGGACAGGGGGCCCCACCTACGAGCAGTACTTC.

V gene TRBV27 combines with J gene TRBJ2-1; D perhaps matches TRBD1 (6 bases). With 5 bases removed from V and 8 bases from J, the gap between germline ends came to 13 bases. The CDR3 loop spans 13 amino acids. Germline V lookup: CDR1 MNHEY, CDR2 SMNVEV (reference sequence). Here the CDR3 DNA reads TGTGCCAGCAGTGTCCAACAGGGTTATGAGCAGTTCTTC. Translating it yields CASSVQQGYEQFF.

The chain has TRBV7-8 and TRBJ2-1, with D maybe TRBD2 (6 bases). The CDR3 contains 16 residues. V was shortened by 6 bases and J by 10 bases, with 25 bases between the two germline ends. Germline assignment: CDR1 SGHVS and CDR2 FQNEAQ. The CDR3 spells CASRKNRDFPFLEQFF. The CDR3 region has the DNA TGTGCCAGCAGGAAAAACCGGGACTTCCCATTTTTGGAGCAGTTCTTC.

Of note for this clone: At one end the junction does not follow the germline gene, possibly because of a read error. J is TRBJ1-4 and V is TRBV28, with D possibly matching TRBD1 (6 bases). The length of the CDR3 is 15 residues. Germline CDR1 and CDR2: MDHEN and SYDVKM. The DNA of the CDR3 is TGTGCCAGCATCCCTGCGGGGGGGGCTAAAGAAAAACTGTTTTTT. Its protein is CASIPAGGAKEKLFF.

The chain carries TRBV3-1 (or the pseudogene TRBV3-2) and TRBJ2-2; the match to TRBD1 covers 9 bases. CDR3 length: 15 amino acids. Trimming at V came to 7 bases and at J to 2 bases, leaving 5 bases not matched to a gene. Germline V CDR1 and CDR2: LGHDT, YNNKEL (reference sequence). CDR3 nucleotides: TGTGCCAGCAAAGGGACAGGGACAAACACCGGGGAGCTGTTTTTT. Its translation: CASKGTGTNTGELFF.

The chain carries TRBV18 and TRBJ1-2; TRBD1 aligns across 11 bases. The CDR3 covers 15 residues. Trimming at V came to 1 base and at J to 6 bases, leaving 4 bases not matched to a gene. Germline V lookup: CDR1 KGHSH, CDR2 LQKENI. CDR3 region: CASSPLGQGANGYTF. CDR3 coding DNA: TGTGCCAGCTCACCACTCGGACAGGGGGCGAATGGCTACACCTTC.

The rearrangement uses TRBV6-5 and TRBJ2-1; 7 bases fit TRBD1. This CDR3 spans 15 amino acids. Germline-derived CDR1 and CDR2 are MNHEY and SVGAGI. V lost 8 bases and J lost 3; bases outside the gene matches: 10. CDR3 loop: CASLEEDRYYNEQFF. CDR3 DNA: TGTGCCAGCCTGGAAGAGGACAGGTACTACAATGAGCAGTTCTTC.

This rearrangement joins TRBV24-1 to TRBJ2-1; a possible D gene is TRBD2 (6 bases). Germline-derived CDR1 and CDR2 are KGHDR and SFDVKD. The V and J ends lost 8 bases and 9 bases respectively, with 16 bases between them. This CDR3 contains 13 residues. CDR3 in amino acids: CATMEGTRGEQFF. In nucleotides, the CDR3 is TGTGCCACCATGGAGGGGACCCGGGGTGAGCAGTTCTTC.